The rows below give T cell receptor beta chains drawn from one sample of a study of blood T cell repertoires in COVID-19. Sequencing used immunoSEQ multiplex PCR; TCRdb keeps in-frame clones, though not all of them. The table includes some 220,000 clones, 75% to 85% detected once. The specimen was peripheral blood. These receptors came from a woman aged 30 to 39 with COVID-19, enrolled during active disease. Both conserved end residues are part of each CDR3. The D gene is left open where the match is weak. A clone size is listed for some rows: how often the clone was seen (once, few, many), or a class if it is expanded.

D gene	CDR3 length	J gene	clone size	V gene	CDR3 protein	CDR3 DNA
NA	11	TRBJ2-3	once	TRBV12-3/TRBV12-4	CASSPGVTQYF	TGTGCCAGCAGTCCCGGGGTGACGCAGTATTTT
TRBD2	16	TRBJ2-1	NA	TRBV18	CASSPRSAGGVNEQFF	TGTGCCAGCTCACCACGATCCGCGGGGGGTGTCAATGAGCAGTTCTTC
NA	16	TRBJ2-2	NA	TRBV23-1	CASSQCHGIPTGELFF	TGCGCCAGCAGTCAATGCCACGGGATTCCAACCGGGGAGCTGTTTTTT
TRBD2	18	TRBJ2-5	once	TRBV2	CASSEGRLAGVGSETQYF	TGTGCCAGCAGTGAAGGGAGACTAGCGGGGGTAGGGAGTGAGACCCAGTACTTC
NA	16	TRBJ1-6	NA	TRBV6-5	CASSYSRSSYNSPLHF	TGTGCCAGCAGTTACTCGAGGAGCTCCTATAATTCACCCCTCCACTTT
TRBD2	14	TRBJ2-1	NA	TRBV19	CASNAGLAHNEQFF	TGTGCCAGTAACGCTGGACTAGCGCACAATGAGCAGTTCTTC
TRBD1	15	TRBJ2-1	many	TRBV7-9	CASSLSEQGANEQFF	TGTGCCAGCAGCTTATCAGAACAGGGGGCGAATGAGCAGTTCTTC
TRBD1	17	TRBJ1-3	few	TRBV5-5	CASSDYRDRTSGNTIYF	TGTGCCAGCAGCGACTACAGGGACAGGACTTCTGGAAACACCATATATTTT
TRBD1	18	TRBJ2-1	NA	TRBV5-1	CASSLGDTGTGAYNEQFF	TGCGCCAGCAGCTTGGGGGACACCGGGACAGGGGCCTACAATGAGCAGTTCTTC
NA	19	TRBJ2-6	NA	TRBV2	CASSGGRGRRSPGANVLTF	TGTGCCAGCAGTGGAGGGAGAGGCAGGCGCTCCCCTGGGGCCAACGTCCTGACTTTC
TRBD1	13	TRBJ1-4	NA	TRBV27	CASSLSRRGELFF	TGTGCCAGCAGTTTATCTCGCAGGGGGGAACTGTTTTTT
TRBD1	14	TRBJ2-3	NA	TRBV30	CAWDRESPTNTQYF	TGTGCCTGGGACAGGGAGTCCCCCACAAATACGCAGTATTTT
NA	12	TRBJ2-1	NA	TRBV5-4	CASSSQGYEQFF	TGTGCCAGCAGCTCACAGGGATATGAGCAGTTCTTC
NA	14	TRBJ1-1	NA	TRBV4-3	CASSPGQTNTEAFF	TGCGCCAGCAGCCCCGGACAGACGAACACTGAAGCTTTCTTT
NA	15	TRBJ1-3	NA	TRBV5-5	CASGRGSAAGNTIYF	TGTGCCAGCGGCAGGGGTTCCGCTGCTGGAAACACCATATATTTT
NA	16	TRBJ2-6	NA	TRBV28	CASSPPQGYGANVLTF	TGTGCCAGCAGTCCACCCCAGGGGTACGGGGCCAACGTCCTGACTTTC
NA	15	TRBJ1-1	NA	TRBV6-1	CASSELSGGRAEAFF	TGTGCCAGCAGTGAATTGTCGGGGGGCAGGGCAGAAGCTTTCTTT
TRBD2	16	TRBJ2-1	NA	TRBV19	CASSTKASGGYNEQFF	TGTGCCAGTAGTACGAAGGCTAGCGGGGGCTACAATGAGCAGTTCTTC
NA	17	TRBJ2-1	NA	TRBV9	CASSVNPWGPGWNEQFF	TGTGCCAGCAGCGTAAATCCTTGGGGGCCAGGGTGGAATGAGCAGTTCTTC
TRBD1	14	TRBJ2-5	NA	TRBV28	CASSSSGGGETQYF	TGTGCCAGCAGTTCCTCAGGGGGCGGCGAGACCCAGTACTTC
NA	14	TRBJ1-2	few	TRBV9	CASSVEMRAYHYTF	TGTGCCAGCAGCGTAGAAATGAGGGCCTATCACTACACCTTC
NA	14	TRBJ1-5	NA	TRBV27	CANHRNASNQPQHF	TGTGCCAACCACAGAAACGCAAGCAATCAGCCCCAGCATTTT
TRBD1	15	TRBJ1-5	NA	TRBV19	CASSRTGGNNQPQHF	TGTGCCAGTAGCCGGACAGGGGGCAACAATCAGCCCCAGCATTTT
TRBD2	14	TRBJ2-7	NA	TRBV27	CASSPPGGPHEQYF	TGTGCCAGCAGTCCCCCGGGGGGGCCCCACGAGCAGTACTTC
NA	15	TRBJ2-5	NA	TRBV6-5	CASSSAPRGKETQYF	TGTGCCAGCAGTAGCGCCCCGCGGGGCAAAGAGACCCAGTACTTC
NA	15	TRBJ2-1	NA	TRBV5-1	CASSPEQGPYNEQFF	TGCGCCAGCAGCCCGGAGCAGGGGCCCTACAATGAGCAGTTCTTC
NA	15	TRBJ1-5	few	TRBV5-1	CASSPLGASNQPQHF	TGCGCCAGCAGCCCCCTGGGGGCGAGCAATCAGCCCCAGCATTTT
NA	14	TRBJ1-1	NA	TRBV4-2	CASSQTSVNTEAFF	TGTGCCAGCAGCCAAACAAGCGTAAACACTGAAGCTTTCTTT
NA	14	TRBJ2-3	NA	TRBV28	CASSPTGWPDTQYF	TGTGCCAGCAGTCCAACAGGGTGGCCAGATACGCAGTATTTT
NA	14	TRBJ2-7	NA	TRBV7-2	CASSPGGSAYEQYF	TGTGCCAGCAGCCCCGGGGGAAGCGCCTACGAGCAGTACTTC
TRBD1	13	TRBJ1-2	few	TRBV2	CASYRGGNYGYTF	TGTGCCAGCTACAGGGGGGGGAACTATGGCTACACCTTC
TRBD2	14	TRBJ2-3	NA	TRBV28	CASNSGGITDTQYF	TGTGCCAGCAATTCGGGAGGGATCACAGATACGCAGTATTTT
TRBD1	17	TRBJ1-3	NA	TRBV9	CASSQGVGTGSGNTIYF	TGTGCCAGCAGCCAGGGGGTGGGGACAGGCTCTGGAAACACCATATATTTT
NA	13	TRBJ2-5	NA	TRBV27	CASSTGAQETQYF	TGTGCCAGCTCGACTGGGGCCCAGGAGACCCAGTACTTC
NA	14	TRBJ1-2	NA	TRBV5-1	CASSLEQGSDGYTF	TGCGCCAGCAGCTTGGAACAGGGTAGCGATGGCTACACCTTC
TRBD1	15	TRBJ1-1	NA	TRBV28	CASSPPGQQNTEAFF	TGTGCCAGCAGTCCCCCGGGACAGCAGAACACTGAAGCTTTCTTT
TRBD1	16	TRBJ1-2	NA	TRBV6-1	CASSEAVSGQGYGYTF	TGTGCCAGCAGTGAAGCTGTATCGGGACAGGGGTATGGCTACACCTTC
NA	16	TRBJ2-7	NA	TRBV28	CASSLYGGLASYEQYF	TGTGCCAGCAGTTTATATGGCGGGCTGGCCTCCTACGAGCAGTACTTC
NA	14	TRBJ1-1	few	TRBV6-2/TRBV6-3	CASSSLQRLPGAFF	TGTGCCAGCAGTTCCTTGCAGCGGTTGCCGGGAGCTTTCTTT